This TCR beta chain was identified in a study of T cell responses to AZD1222 COVID-19 vaccine (dated by TCRdb to 2020 to 2023). Background for the entire study: AZD1222 recipients whose second dose came at about 4 weeks and those whose second dose came at about 12 weeks were combined into one group, since spike-specific TCR depth and breadth did not differ between the two schedules. TCR sequencing was performed for about 240 trial participants, of whom some 200 were given two doses of AZD1222 and around 25 were given two doses of MenACWY control vaccine. Enrollment into the trials was organized by age into subgroups of 18-55, 56-69 and 70-plus years, and those subgroups contained about 160, 30 and 59 TCR-sequenced participants, respectively. Summary of the overall study and its limitations: CD4 TCRs associated with the vaccine covered the entire spike protein, and the dominant responses were in regions 160-218 and 743-854. Spike-specific TCR breadth and depth rose significantly after two AZD1222 doses compared with day 0 and with MenACWY recipients. In the small 56-69-year group, the increase in depth fell short of significance, most likely because of low power. Participants were mostly white British and included more females than males, and it was suggested by the authors that clonal diversity may have been underestimated. Reportedly, almost half of the unique spike-specific TCRs recognized epitopes lying outside the regions that are mutated in the B.1.351 and B.1.1.7 variants. Because no day 14 peak-response samples were available, repertoires were characterized only after the peak T cell response. Conclusions about previously exposed vaccinees are limited because only a handful of AZD1222 recipients were SARS-CoV-2 seropositive at baseline.

The sample's time point, from its label and the paper: baseline before first vaccination. Vaccinee samples were obtained from the UK trials COV001 and COV002, which included a single-blind randomized controlled phase 2/3 trial of AZD1222 (ChAdOx1 nCoV-19) in healthy adults. For TCRbeta chain sequencing, PBMC samples from trial participants were taken at day 0 and at day 28 after the second dose. The CDR3 spans 12 residues, from the cysteine through the phenylalanine. Only the CDR3 part of the read is kept: 36 bases, read in frame from the first base. For this chain, trimming is 7 bases at the V end and 14 bases at the J end, and the number of junction bases without a gene match is 12. From the germline V gene, CDR1 is SGHAT and CDR2 is FQNNGV. With regard to this clone: The antigen it binds to is not known. The sample holds no much larger clone one base away, and base qualities are not on file.

The CDR3 regions of human TCRbeta chains were analyzed by immunosequencing. The authors processed their data as follows. Repertoire TCRs were matched against a reference library of SARS-CoV-2-specific TCRs generated with the MIRA antigen-specificity platform. Breadth was defined as the fraction of unique TCRs that were SARS-CoV-2-associated, and depth was defined as the fraction of total T cells that were SARS-CoV-2-associated. Using the MIRA data, every spike-specific TCR was mapped to the spike region that the TCR reacted to and assigned to either a CD4 or a CD8 class. Log10-transformed breadth and depth values were compared by one-way ANOVA with Sidak's multiple comparisons tests. The clones in this table, taken by TCRdb from immuneACCESS, are in-frame only. Not every clone is retained; where verified, under half of the shortfall comes from an unresolved V gene, and the cause of the rest is unknown. Clone size and V and J calls were adopted from that table, with D and trimming inferred from the DNA. The sample has 80,000 to 100,000 clones on record, around nine tenths of them singletons. The ten largest clones capture roughly 15% of the sample.

Sequencing was performed on peripheral blood, taken on day 0 of AZD1222 vaccination. The V and J genes are TRBV11-2 and TRBJ2-5, with TRBD2 matching 8 junction bases. This TCR was recovered from an adult in good health. The CDR3 reads CASTQGGGGRYF. The DNA is as follows: TGTGCCAGCACCCAAGGCGGCGGGGGGCGCTACTTC.